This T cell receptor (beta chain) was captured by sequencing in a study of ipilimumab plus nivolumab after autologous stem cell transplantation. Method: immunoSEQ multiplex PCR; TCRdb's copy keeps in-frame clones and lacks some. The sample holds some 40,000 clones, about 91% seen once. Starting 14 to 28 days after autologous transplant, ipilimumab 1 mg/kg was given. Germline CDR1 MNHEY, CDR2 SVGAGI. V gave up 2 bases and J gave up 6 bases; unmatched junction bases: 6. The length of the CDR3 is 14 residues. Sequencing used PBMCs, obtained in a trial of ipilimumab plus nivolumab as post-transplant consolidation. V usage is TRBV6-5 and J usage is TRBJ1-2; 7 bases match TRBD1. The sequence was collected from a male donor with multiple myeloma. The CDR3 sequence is CASSYRGRLNGYTF. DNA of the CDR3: TGTGCCAGCAGTTACAGGGGGCGTCTTAATGGCTACACCTTC.